This entry lists 28 T cell receptor beta chains sequenced from one sample in a study of CD8 T cells in Susac syndrome (dated by TCRdb to between 2019 and 2020). Library method: the immunoSEQ multiplex PCR assay. RNA was extracted using the RNeasy kit, and roughly 0.45 to 1 microgram was reverse transcribed with random hexamers. TCRdb handled the public reads itself, with Q25 trimming in fastp and clone calling in MiXCR, and kept productive beta chains. Each entry merges the rows of one CDR3 protein and shows their most common DNA and genes. A total of 150,000 to 200,000 distinct CDR3 sequences appear in this sample, 92% of them only once. The ten largest clones capture approximately 0.073% of the sample. The specimen sequenced was CD4+ T cells from PBMCs. Receptors were obtained from a human donor in good health.

The chain recombines TRBV30 with TRBJ2-7, with 8 bases matching TRBD2. The CDR3 contains 12 residues. The germline V gene has CDR1 GTSNPN and CDR2 SVGIG (reference sequence). The V segment lost 2 bases and the J segment 4 bases; nucleotides outside the gene matches: 1. The DNA for the CDR3 is TGTGCCTGGAGTCGGGGGGGGTACGAGCAGTACTTC. This translates into CAWSRGGYEQYF.

In this sample, this clonotype turned up once. J is TRBJ2-2 and V is TRBV10-1; D possibly corresponds to TRBD1 (5 bases). The V gene lost 4 bases and the J gene lost 1 base, with 10 bases spanning the gap. CDR3 size: 15 residues. Germline lookup yields CDR1 WNHNN and CDR2 SYGVQD (reference sequence). The CDR3 protein is CASSVAGKNTGELFF. In DNA form, the CDR3 reads TGCGCCAGCAGTGTGGCAGGGAAGAACACCGGGGAGCTGTTTTTT.

The V call is TRBV19, the J call TRBJ2-2; 7 nucleotides agree with TRBD1. The CDR3 is 14 amino acids. Germline loops: CDR1 LNHDA, CDR2 SQIVND (reference sequence). The ends lost 4 bases at V and 3 bases at J; junction bases unmatched: 2. CDR3 in DNA: TGTGCCAGTAGTAAGGGGGCGGACACCGGGGAGCTGTTTTTT. Amino acid sequence: CASSKGADTGELFF.

The rearrangement joins TRBV29-1 to TRBJ2-4; D is possibly TRBD1 (5 bases). Trimming took 5 bases from V and 7 from J, leaving 15 bases between them. Germline V gene sequence: CDR1 SQVTM, CDR2 ANQGSEA. CDR3 size: 13 residues. Here the CDR3 DNA reads TGCAGCGTTCAAGTCACAGGCAGGAACATTCAGTACTTC. Its protein is CSVQVTGRNIQYF.

The chain carries TRBV19 and TRBJ1-6, with 10 bases identical to TRBD1. Germline V gene lookup returns CDR1 LNHDA and CDR2 SQIVND (reference sequence). With 4 bases clipped from V and 8 bases from J, the junction kept 8 bases outside the gene matches. The CDR3 loop spans 16 amino acids. The CDR3 DNA follows: TGTGCCAGTAGTACACTCCCCGGGACAGGGGATTCACCCCTCCACTTT. This encodes CASSTLPGTGDSPLHF.

V is TRBV20-1 and J is TRBJ1-5; 8 bases are a match to TRBD1. Germline CDR1 DFQATT, CDR2 SNEGSKA (reference sequence). The CDR3 consists of 15 residues. The junction had 9 bases not matched to a gene; V was cut back by 6 bases and J by 2 bases. CDR3 coding DNA: TGCAGTGCCCAGGACAGGGTGGTGGGCAATCAGCCCCAGCATTTT. Translated: CSAQDRVVGNQPQHF.

The genes are TRBV5-1 and TRBJ1-5; unclear D gene. Deletions cut 0 bases from V and 3 bases from J, with 4 bases between. The length of the CDR3 is 13 residues. Germline V gene lookup returns CDR1 SGHRS and CDR2 YFSETQ. CDR3 DNA: TGCGCCAGCAGCTTGGAGTTCAATCAGCCCCAGCATTTT. Protein product: CASSLEFNQPQHF.

The V and J genes are TRBV5-6 and TRBJ1-2; D is perhaps TRBD1 (6 bases). CDR1 and CDR2 from the germline V gene are SGHDT and YYEEEE. The CDR3 is made up of 14 amino acids. V lost 0 bases and J 6 bases, leaving 12 bases between the germline ends. The CDR3 here is CASSLGTAWDGYTF. The CDR3 DNA reads as TGTGCCAGCAGCTTGGGGACAGCCTGGGATGGCTACACCTTC.

This sequence joins TRBV28 and TRBJ1-1; D unclear. CDR3 length equals 14 residues. V lost 0 bases to trimming and J lost 4 bases, with 9 bases between them. The germline V gene encodes CDR1 MDHEN and CDR2 SYDVKM. For the CDR3, the DNA is TGTGCCAGCAGTTTATGGGGCGCTTTCACTGAAGCTTTCTTT. Protein sequence: CASSLWGAFTEAFF.

Points on this clonotype: A junction boundary mismatches the germline segment, possibly from a read error. The gene calls are TRBV4-1 and TRBJ1-2; unclear D gene. The CDR3 has 14 residues. Looked up from germline, CDR1 is MGHRA and CDR2 is YSYEKL. The DNA for the CDR3 is TGCGCCAGCAGCCCCCTGCTTAAGACGGGGATCCTTGCCTTC. Its protein product is CASSPLLKTGILAF.

The chain links TRBV3-1 to TRBJ2-7, with 9 nucleotides matching TRBD2. The CDR3 has 15 residues. V shed 4 bases, J shed 3 bases, and the junction held 7 bases outside the gene matches. Germline V gene sequence: CDR1 LGHDT, CDR2 YNNKEL (reference sequence). The CDR3 nucleotides are TGTGCCAGCAGCCTCCAGGGGCGGGGGGGCTACGAGCAGTACTTC. It is translated as CASSLQGRGGYEQYF.

The J gene is TRBJ1-1, the V gene TRBV29-1, with 7 bases aligning to TRBD1. Germline assignment: CDR1 SQVTM and CDR2 ANQGSEA. V lost 7 bases, J lost 2 bases, and 7 bases stayed unmatched. The CDR3 consists of 13 residues. Written as DNA, the CDR3 is TGCAGCGCTACGGGACAGCCAAACACTGAAGCTTTCTTT. Translating it yields CSATGQPNTEAFF.

About this clonotype itself: A read error may account for a junction end that differs from germline. The V call is TRBV6-2 or TRBV6-3, the J call TRBJ2-1; 7 bases match TRBD1. Germline V gene sequence: CDR1 MNHEY, CDR2 SVGEGT. The CDR3 totals 11 residues. This CDR3 is CASSLPGQTAF. CDR3 nucleotides: TGTGCCAGCAGCCTACCGGGACAGACGGCCTTC.

The rearrangement uses TRBV18 and TRBJ1-3; 7 bases match TRBD1. Germline V gene lookup returns CDR1 KGHSH and CDR2 LQKENI. V lost 2 bases and J lost 3; bases outside the gene matches: 4. This CDR3 has 15 amino acids. This CDR3 reads CASSPTGVHGNTIYF. The CDR3 coding sequence is TGTGCCAGCTCACCAACAGGGGTGCATGGAAACACCATATATTTT.

The chain employs TRBV5-1 and TRBJ2-1; the match to TRBD1 covers 9 bases. Germline trimming cut 3 bases from V and 4 bases from J; bases unmatched to any gene: 5. The germline CDR1 and CDR2 sequences are SGHRS and YFSETQ. The CDR3 is 15 amino acids. Here the CDR3 reads CASSSNRGQYNEQFF. The CDR3 bases are TGCGCCAGCAGCTCAAACAGGGGGCAATACAATGAGCAGTTCTTC.

This clonotype has more than one count but fewer than ten. The chain combines TRBV6-6 with TRBJ2-7, with D perhaps TRBD1 (6 bases). The V gene's germline CDR1 is MNHNY and CDR2 SVGAGI (reference sequence). The CDR3 contains 11 residues. Between the trimmed V and J ends, which lost 6 bases and 5 bases, there was a span of 8 bases. The CDR3 coding sequence is TGTGCCAGCAGCCGACAGGACGAGCAGTACTTC. It codes for CASSRQDEQYF.

CDR3 nucleotides: TGTGCCAGCAGCTTGGGGCTAGATGTAGATACGCAGTATTTT. It codes for CASSLGLDVDTQYF. The chain uses TRBV7-2 and TRBJ2-3, with TRBD1 as a possible D gene (5 bases). CDR1 is SGHTA, CDR2 FQGNSA, per germline. V was trimmed by 3 bases and J by 5 bases, leaving 12 bases between them. CDR3 length: 14 amino acids.

The chain employs TRBV18 and TRBJ2-1; 12 nucleotides match TRBD2. Germline V gene sequence: CDR1 KGHSH, CDR2 LQKENI. The length of the CDR3 is 15 residues. J gave up 9 bases and V 4 bases, and 7 bases lay outside the gene matches. CDR3 coding DNA: TGTGCCAGCTCACAGACTAGCGGGAGCCTCGGTGAGCAGTTCTTC. Its protein is CASSQTSGSLGEQFF.

The V gene is TRBV29-1, the J gene TRBJ2-7; 9 bases agree with TRBD2. The J segment lost 3 bases and the V segment lost 4 bases, leaving 7 bases of the junction unmatched. The CDR3 sequence is 14 residues long. CDR1 and CDR2 from the germline V gene are SQVTM and ANQGSEA. The CDR3 loop reads CSVGGLAGNYEQYF. CDR3 nucleotide sequence: TGCAGCGTTGGTGGCCTAGCGGGAAACTACGAGCAGTACTTC.

The chain carries TRBV29-1 and TRBJ2-5; 9 bases match TRBD2. V lost 3 bases, J lost 3 bases, and 2 bases stayed unmatched. CDR1 and CDR2 (germline): SQVTM, ANQGSEA. The CDR3 contains 13 residues. The CDR3 here is CSVDLAGEETQYF. The CDR3 DNA follows: TGCAGCGTTGACTTAGCGGGGGAAGAGACCCAGTACTTC.

This chain joins TRBV14 and TRBJ1-4; 9 bases match TRBD1. The J segment lost 5 bases and the V segment lost 4 bases, leaving 5 bases of the junction unmatched. Per germline, CDR1 SGHDN and CDR2 FVKESK. This CDR3 spans 15 amino acids. The CDR3 bases are TGTGCCAGCAGCCGACGGACAGGGGAAAATGAAAAACTGTTTTTT. Encoded protein: CASSRRTGENEKLFF.

The chain joins TRBV6-2 or TRBV6-3 to TRBJ1-1; D is perhaps TRBD1 (6 bases). The CDR3 length is 13 residues. The germline gives CDR1 MNHEY, CDR2 SVGEGT. V gave up 6 bases and J gave up 1 base, with 9 bases separating them. The CDR3 DNA is TGTGCCAGCAGACCCAGGGGGAACACTGAAGCTTTCTTT. Translating gives CASRPRGNTEAFF.

V and J are TRBV20-1 and TRBJ2-5; D possibly corresponds to TRBD2 (6 bases). The CDR3 length is 13 residues. Trimming shortened V by 6 bases and J by 3 bases, and 14 bases separated the two germline ends. Germline V CDR1 and CDR2: DFQATT, SNEGSKA (reference sequence). Here the CDR3 reads CSAPDGGKETQYF. In DNA form, the CDR3 reads TGCAGTGCCCCTGATGGGGGGAAAGAGACCCAGTACTTC.

The chain combines TRBV7-2 with TRBJ2-7; TRBD1 aligns across 8 bases. This CDR3 has 14 residues. V gave up 4 bases and J gave up 4 bases; unmatched junction bases: 6. Germline V gives CDR1 SGHTA, CDR2 FQGNSA. In nucleotides, the CDR3 is TGTGCCAGCAGCTACGGACAGGGTACTTACGAGCAGTACTTC. The encoded protein is CASSYGQGTYEQYF.

The rearrangement joins TRBV28 to TRBJ1-2; 8 bases fit TRBD1. Germline V CDR1 and CDR2: MDHEN, SYDVKM. The length of the CDR3 is 13 residues. Unmatched junction bases numbered 3, after V lost 5 bases and J lost 4 bases. CDR3 bases: TGTGCCAGCAGTCGGACAGGGTCCTATGGCTACACCTTC. It codes for CASSRTGSYGYTF.

The genes are TRBV5-4 and TRBJ2-3; 11 nucleotides align to TRBD2. The junction had 7 bases not matched to a gene; V was cut back by 4 bases and J by 3 bases. In germline, CDR1 is SGHNT, CDR2 YYREEE (reference sequence). CDR3 length: 16 amino acids. CDR3 coding DNA: TGTGCCAGCAGCGCCGTAGCGGGAGGGGGTACAGATACGCAGTATTTT. This translates into CASSAVAGGGTDTQYF.

This sequence joins TRBV2 and TRBJ2-7; D uncertain. Germline CDR1 SNHLY, CDR2 FYNNEI. CDR3 length: 14 amino acids. V was pared by 3 bases and J by 3 bases, with 12 bases between. CDR3 loop: CASSEDPWYYEQYF. In DNA form, the CDR3 reads TGTGCCAGCAGTGAGGACCCCTGGTACTACGAGCAGTACTTC.

The V call is TRBV6-5, the J call TRBJ2-3; 7 nucleotides match TRBD2. From germline, CDR1 is MNHEY and CDR2 SVGAGI. This CDR3 comprises 17 residues. V trimming: 0 bases; J trimming: 6 bases; junction bases outside the gene matches: 12. The CDR3 DNA is TGTGCCAGCAGTTACTCGATTAGCGGGTCTGGAGGCGATACGCAGTATTTT. It codes for CASSYSISGSGGDTQYF.